The 23 T cell receptor beta chains presented below share a single source sample, sequenced in a study of T cell responses to AZD1222 COVID-19 vaccine. Data came from immunoSEQ multiplex PCR; TCRdb stores just in-frame clones and leaves some out. This table holds about 98,000 clones, around 88% found once. The starting material was peripheral blood, obtained on day 0 of MenACWY control vaccination. Receptors originate from an adult in good health.

By sample share, this clone is medium-sized. This rearrangement joins TRBV5-4 to TRBJ1-1; tentatively, D is TRBD1 (5 bases). Germline values: CDR1 SGHNT, CDR2 YYREEE (reference sequence). The CDR3 has 15 residues. Between the trimmed V and J ends, which lost 3 bases and 0 bases, there was a span of 12 bases. The CDR3 DNA is TGTGCCAGCAGCTCAATTCTGGGGCTGAACACTGAAGCTTTCTTT. It yields the protein CASSSILGLNTEAFF. The variable domain in full, completed from reference TRBV5-4 and TRBJ1-1, reads ETGVTQSPTHLIKTRGQQVTLRCSSQSGHNTVSWYQQALGQGPQFIFQYYREEENGRGNFPPRFSGLQFPNYSSELNVNALELDDSALYLCASSSILGLNTEAFFGQGTRLTVV.

The genes are TRBV23-1 and TRBJ2-7; 7 bases fit TRBD2. Being an ORF, TRBV23-1 has a function that is uncertain. CDR3 size: 15 residues. The V segment lost 2 bases and the J segment 3 bases; nucleotides outside the gene matches: 7. In nucleotides, the CDR3 is TGCGCCAGCAGTCAACTTGGGGGGGGATACTACGAGCAGTACTTC. Protein sequence: CASSQLGGGYYEQYF.

The chain employs TRBV5-4 and TRBJ1-2, with 11 bases fitting TRBD1. V was pared by 4 bases and J by 3 bases, with 5 bases of the junction left unmatched. CDR1 is SGHNT, CDR2 YYREEE, per germline (reference sequence). This CDR3 contains 15 residues. The CDR3 coding sequence is TGTGCCAGCAGCGTAGGACAGGGGGCCGACTATGGCTACACCTTC. It encodes CASSVGQGADYGYTF.

The gene calls are TRBV15 and TRBJ2-3, with unresolved D. CDR3 size: 14 residues. Per the germline V gene, CDR1 is LNHNV and CDR2 is YYDKDF (reference sequence). V shed 0 bases and J shed 2 bases, with 6 bases lying between them. The chain's CDR3 is CATSRDGFTDTQYF. CDR3 DNA: TGTGCCACCAGCAGAGACGGCTTCACAGATACGCAGTATTTT.

The chain uses TRBV30 and TRBJ1-5, with TRBD1 as a possible D gene (6 bases). Germline V lookup: CDR1 GTSNPN, CDR2 SVGIG (reference sequence). This CDR3 has 17 residues. The V end lost 1 base, the J end lost 0 bases, and 16 bases lay between the germline ends. As DNA, the CDR3 is TGTGCCTGGAGTGGAAGGACAGAGGATTATAGCAATCAGCCCCAGCATTTT. As protein: CAWSGRTEDYSNQPQHF.

This clone was recorded a few times. V usage is TRBV6-5 and J usage is TRBJ1-2, with D unclear. The CDR3 covers 14 residues. The V gene lost 6 bases and the J gene lost 1 base, with 12 bases spanning the gap. Germline V gives CDR1 MNHEY, CDR2 SVGAGI. The CDR3 nucleotides are TGTGCCAGCAGACCACCGGGATTTAACTATGGCTACACCTTC. Protein sequence: CASRPPGFNYGYTF.

This clone came up once. The V gene is TRBV6-4, the J gene TRBJ1-6; no firm D call. Per the germline V gene, CDR1 is MRHNA and CDR2 is SNTAGT. This CDR3 region has 13 residues. V was shortened by 4 bases and J by 7 bases, with 8 bases between the two germline ends. The CDR3: CASSVVENSPLHF. For the CDR3, the DNA is TGTGCCAGCAGTGTGGTTGAGAATTCACCCCTCCACTTT.

The V gene is TRBV6-2 or TRBV6-3, the J gene TRBJ2-7; TRBD1 agrees at 9 bases. The CDR3 runs 14 residues. V lost 5 bases to trimming and J lost 3 bases; unmatched junction nucleotides: 5. From germline, CDR1 is MNHEY and CDR2 SVGEGT. The CDR3 DNA reads as TGTGCCAGCAGTCGACAGACAGGGGGCTACGAGCAGTACTTC. The encoded protein is CASSRQTGGYEQYF.

V gene TRBV5-4 combines with J gene TRBJ1-3, with 7 bases aligning to TRBD1. Germline CDR1 is SGHNT and CDR2 is YYREEE (reference sequence). The ends lost 2 bases at V and 0 bases at J; junction bases unmatched: 8. The CDR3 length is 17 residues. The CDR3 coding sequence is TGTGCCAGCAGCTTTCAACAGGGGCCGAGCTCTGGAAACACCATATATTTT. It codes for CASSFQQGPSSGNTIYF.

This rearrangement joins TRBV4-2 to TRBJ2-3, with a weak D call TRBD2 (7 bases). The CDR3 length is 15 residues. Between the trimmed V and J ends, which lost 1 base and 5 bases, there was a span of 13 bases. The V gene's germline CDR1 is LGHNA and CDR2 YNFKEQ. The CDR3 spells CASSQGGGQVDTQYF. The CDR3 region has the DNA TGTGCCAGCAGCCAAGGGGGGGGGCAGGTAGATACGCAGTATTTT.

This rearrangement joins TRBV19 to TRBJ2-2; 8 bases map to TRBD1. The germline V gene encodes CDR1 LNHDA and CDR2 SQIVND (reference sequence). V shed 6 bases, J shed 3 bases, and the junction held 6 bases outside the gene matches. The CDR3 has 15 residues. The CDR3 DNA follows: TGTGCCAGTAGGTCGACAGGGGCTGACACCGGGGAGCTGTTTTTT. Translated, it gives CASRSTGADTGELFF.

The chain combines TRBV19 with TRBJ2-7; D might be TRBD1 or TRBD2, each matching 6 bases. The CDR3 sequence is 15 residues long. CDR1 LNHDA and CDR2 SQIVND come from the germline V gene (reference sequence). V shed 5 bases and J shed 5 bases, with 19 bases lying between them. Written as DNA, the CDR3 is TGTGCCAGTAGTCCATGGGGGGCAGGGAAAGACGAGCAGTACTTC. This codes for CASSPWGAGKDEQYF.

V usage is TRBV25-1 and J usage is TRBJ1-2; 9 bases line up with TRBD1. Germline-derived CDR1 and CDR2 are MGHDK and SYGVNS. This CDR3 comprises 15 residues. After removal of 0 bases from V and 5 bases from J, the junction contained 4 bases not matched to a gene. The CDR3 DNA sequence: TGTGCCAGCAGTGAATATGAGGGACAGGGTTATGGCTACACCTTC. It specifies CASSEYEGQGYGYTF.

V usage is TRBV4-2 and J usage is TRBJ2-3, with 9 bases fitting TRBD2. This CDR3 contains 16 residues. The J segment lost 1 base and the V segment lost 1 base, leaving 3 bases of the junction unmatched. The germline CDR1 and CDR2 sequences are LGHNA and YNFKEQ. CDR3 in amino acids: CASSQGSSGGTDTQYF. CDR3 nucleotide sequence: TGTGCCAGCAGCCAAGGATCTAGCGGGGGCACAGATACGCAGTATTTT.

The rearrangement uses TRBV6-1 and TRBJ1-2; a weak D match, TRBD1 (6 bases). Germline CDR1 is MNHNS and CDR2 is SASEGT. V lost 4 bases and J lost 5, with 20 bases in between. The CDR3 extends over 16 amino acids. The CDR3 DNA is TGTGCCAGCAGTGCCTACGCAGGGGCCTCTGCTTATGGCTACACCTTC. This encodes CASSAYAGASAYGYTF.

The chain has TRBV12-5 and TRBJ2-7; possibly TRBD1 for D (6 bases). This CDR3 spans 14 amino acids. V was pared by 4 bases and J by 3 bases, with 13 bases between. Germline lookup yields CDR1 LGHNT and CDR2 FRNRAP. Here the CDR3 reads CASGSRDTYYEQYF. The CDR3 nucleotides are TGTGCTAGTGGTTCCCGGGACACCTACTACGAGCAGTACTTC.

The V gene is TRBV14, the J gene TRBJ1-6; TRBD1 matches 9 bases. CDR1 is SGHDN and CDR2 is FVKESK in the germline V gene. V gave up 3 bases and J gave up 10 bases; unmatched junction bases: 10. This CDR3 is 16 amino acids long. This chain's CDR3 is CASSHRAGQGNSPLHF. The CDR3 DNA sequence: TGTGCCAGCAGCCACCGAGCTGGACAGGGGAACTCACCCCTCCACTTT.

The rearrangement links TRBV7-2 to TRBJ2-5, with D perhaps TRBD1 (5 bases). CDR3 length: 13 amino acids. V was cut by 2 bases and J by 5 bases, with 9 bases left in between. Germline V gene data show CDR1 as SGHTA and CDR2 as FQGNSA. Written as DNA, the CDR3 is TGTGCCAGCAGCTTACAGGGCTGGGAGACCCAGTACTTC. Translating it yields CASSLQGWETQYF.

This chain connects TRBV6-1 to TRBJ1-6; maybe TRBD1 (5 bases). CDR1 is MNHNS, CDR2 SASEGT, per germline. V dropped 3 bases and J dropped 9 bases, with 21 bases sitting between them. The CDR3 is 17 residues long. For the CDR3, the DNA is TGTGCCAGCAGTGATTTGGCAGGGCACTTATACGGTTCACCCCTCCACTTT. It is translated as CASSDLAGHLYGSPLHF.

This clone has a handful of counts. The chain carries TRBV19 and TRBJ1-6; D not resolved. CDR1 is LNHDA and CDR2 is SQIVND in the germline V gene (reference sequence). Trimming shortened V by 2 bases and J by 6 bases, and 11 bases separated the two germline ends. This CDR3 region has 15 residues. The CDR3 bases are TGTGCCAGTAGTATATTTGCAGACCCTAATTCACCCCTCCACTTT. Protein sequence: CASSIFADPNSPLHF.

The J gene is TRBJ2-1, the V gene TRBV28, with 11 bases fitting TRBD2. This CDR3 region has 15 residues. J was trimmed by 8 bases and V by 6 bases; bases with no gene match: 9. Germline V gene lookup returns CDR1 MDHEN and CDR2 SYDVKM. Here the CDR3 reads CASSRSTSGVDEQFF. The CDR3 DNA is TGTGCCAGCAGCCGCTCGACTAGCGGGGTTGATGAGCAGTTCTTC.

This clone was counted a few times. The CDR3 DNA is TGTGCCAGCACCTCCGGGACAGGGGGCAGGTACGAGCAGTACTTC. Translated: CASTSGTGGRYEQYF. This chain uses TRBV7-2 with TRBJ2-7; the match to TRBD1 covers 12 bases. V dropped 7 bases and J dropped 4; count of bases not matched to a gene: 8. This CDR3 is 15 amino acids long. The germline V gene has CDR1 SGHTA and CDR2 FQGNSA.

The CDR3 spells CACDYISGNTIYF. The CDR3 region has the DNA TGTGCCTGCGATTATATCTCTGGAAACACCATATATTTT. The J gene is TRBJ1-3, the V gene TRBV30, with unresolved D. Trimming stripped 6 bases from V and 0 bases from J, with 9 bases between. The CDR3 consists of 13 residues. Germline CDR1 GTSNPN, CDR2 SVGIG (reference sequence).